The 29 T cell receptor beta chains below come from one sample, sequenced in a study of blood T cell repertoires in COVID-19. Some clones are missing from TCRdb's copy, which holds only in-frame ones; the method was immunoSEQ multiplex PCR. Seen here are 210,000 or so clones, 89% observed once, and the top ten hold 4% to 5.5%. Material for sequencing was peripheral blood. These receptors all stem from a woman in her 40s with acute or convalescent COVID-19.

The V call is TRBV23-1, the J call TRBJ1-6, with 7 bases lining up with TRBD1. TRBV23-1 has ORF status, its function being uncertain. This CDR3 comprises 14 residues. V dropped 2 bases and J dropped 5; count of bases not matched to a gene: 0. The CDR3 here is CASSQDRDNSPLHF. DNA for the CDR3: TGCGCCAGCAGTCAAGACAGGGATAATTCACCCCTCCACTTT.

The rearrangement joins TRBV6-5 to TRBJ1-2; perhaps TRBD1 as D (6 bases). Germline lookup yields CDR1 MNHEY and CDR2 SVGAGI. With 6 bases removed from V and 8 bases from J, the gap between germline ends came to 22 bases. CDR3 length equals 15 residues. CDR3 nucleotides: TGTGCCAGCAGCCTGAGCTTTGGGGGCGCCGGGGGCTACACCTTC. Its translation: CASSLSFGGAGGYTF.

Regarding this clone: An end of the junction differs from the germline gene, which may be a read error. The V and J genes are TRBV11-2 and TRBJ1-1, with D hard to call. The CDR3 extends over 14 amino acids. CDR1 and CDR2 from the germline V gene are SGHAT and FQNNGV. The chain's CDR3 is CASRLDRGGSGAFF. CDR3 nucleotide sequence: TGTGCCAGCAGATTAGATCGGGGTGGCAGCGGAGCTTTCTTT.

V gene TRBV5-8 combines with J gene TRBJ1-4; D perhaps matches TRBD1 (5 bases). The CDR3 covers 18 residues. Trimming removed 4 bases at V and 4 bases at J, with 23 bases between. CDR1 and CDR2 (germline): SGHTS, YDEGEE. The CDR3 protein is CASSQGQEWGGNNEKLFF. As DNA, the CDR3 is TGTGCCAGCAGCCAAGGACAAGAATGGGGGGGGAATAATGAAAAACTGTTTTTT.

This rearrangement joins TRBV2 to TRBJ2-7; 9 bases agree with TRBD1. Germline CDR1 reads SNHLY; CDR2 reads FYNNEI. Trimming took 3 bases from V and 2 from J; bases not matched to a gene: 5. The CDR3 is 15 residues long. For the CDR3, the DNA is TGTGCCAGCAGTGATGGACGACAGGGGGCCTACGAGCAGTACGTC. Translation: CASSDGRQGAYEQYV.

This chain joins TRBV5-4 and TRBJ2-5; 9 nucleotides line up with TRBD1. From germline, CDR1 is SGHNT and CDR2 YYREEE (reference sequence). The CDR3 is 14 amino acids. V was pared by 3 bases and J by 1 base, with 1 base of the junction left unmatched. The DNA for the CDR3 is TGTGCCAGCAGCTGGGACAGGGTCCAAGAGACCCAGTACTTC. Its protein is CASSWDRVQETQYF.

V usage is TRBV21-1 and J usage is TRBJ2-7; TRBD1 reflects the table's D call only, with no check against the DNA. TRBV21-1 is a known pseudogene. This CDR3 comprises 15 residues. In nucleotides, the CDR3 is TGTGCCAGCAGCAAAGAGGGGACAGGGAAATCCGAGCAGTACGTC. This codes for CASSKEGTGKSEQYV.

This clone was observed a handful of times. The chain has TRBV4-1 and TRBJ1-5; no reliable D call. The CDR3 has 16 residues. V lost 2 bases and J 1 base, leaving 12 bases between the germline ends. CDR1 is MGHRA and CDR2 is YSYEKL in the germline V gene. Here the CDR3 DNA reads TGCGCCAGCAGCCAATTGGAGGGATTAAGCAATCAGCCCCAGCATTTT. Protein product: CASSQLEGLSNQPQHF.

This rearrangement joins TRBV6-6 to TRBJ2-1, with TRBD1 as a possible D gene (6 bases). The CDR3 has 13 amino acids. The germline gives CDR1 MNHNY, CDR2 SVGAGI (reference sequence). Trimming removed 7 bases at V and 8 bases at J, with 15 bases between. In DNA, the CDR3 is TGTGCCAGCATCCGGTCACAGGGCTATGAGCAGTTCTTC. Protein: CASIRSQGYEQFF.

The sample holds one count of this clone. The gene calls are TRBV2 and TRBJ1-4, with D perhaps TRBD1 (5 bases). This CDR3 is built from 12 residues. Trimming pared 9 bases from V and 12 bases from J, leaving 17 bases between. Germline loops: CDR1 SNHLY, CDR2 FYNNEI. The CDR3 loop reads CASGAGISELFF. Here the CDR3 DNA reads TGTGCCAGTGGGGCGGGGATTTCGGAACTGTTTTTT.

This chain connects TRBV5-1 to TRBJ2-3, with 8 bases fitting TRBD1. The CDR3 sequence is 16 residues long. V trimming: 4 bases; J trimming: 8 bases; junction bases outside the gene matches: 15. Germline lookup yields CDR1 SGHRS and CDR2 YFSETQ. CDR3 sequence reads: CASSLQAGTGETTQYF. CDR3 in DNA: TGCGCCAGCAGCCTACAGGCCGGGACAGGCGAAACTACGCAGTATTTT.

The chain employs TRBV5-1 and TRBJ1-2, with 9 bases identical to TRBD1. CDR3 length equals 13 residues. V dropped 4 bases and J dropped 4; count of bases not matched to a gene: 2. Germline-derived CDR1 and CDR2 are SGHRS and YFSETQ. The CDR3 region has the DNA TGCGCCAGCAGCATGGGACAGGGCTATGGCTACACCTTC. Its protein is CASSMGQGYGYTF.

This chain connects TRBV10-3 to TRBJ1-2; TRBD1 might be the D (6 bases). CDR3 length equals 13 residues. V lost 9 bases and J 2 bases, leaving 13 bases between the germline ends. Per the germline V gene, CDR1 is ENHRY and CDR2 is SYGVKD. The CDR3 DNA sequence: TGTGCCATACAGGGCCACTTCAACTATGGCTACACCTTC. Protein sequence: CAIQGHFNYGYTF.

The chain combines TRBV9 with TRBJ2-2; 10 positions match TRBD2. Germline V CDR1 and CDR2: SGDLS, YYNGEE. The trim removed 0 bases at V and 7 bases at J, leaving 6 bases unmatched. The CDR3 contains 16 residues. This CDR3 reads CASSVAQRGGFGELFF. For the CDR3, the DNA is TGTGCCAGCAGCGTAGCTCAGCGGGGGGGCTTCGGGGAGCTGTTTTTT. Full variable domain (remainder filled in from reference TRBV9 and TRBJ2-2): DSGVTQTPKHLITATGQRVTLRCSPRSGDLSVYWYQQSLDQGLQFLIQYYNGEERAKGNILERFSAQQFPDLHSELNLSSLELGDSALYFCASSVAQRGGFGELFFGEGSRLTVL.

This clone has only one observation. The gene calls are TRBV18 and TRBJ2-5; no reliable D call. This CDR3 contains 17 residues. CDR1 and CDR2 from the germline V gene are KGHSH and LQKENI. The V end was cut by 0 bases, the J end by 5 bases, with 19 bases between. DNA for the CDR3: TGTGCCAGCTCACCACCGGTTGGAGACCCAAAGAGGGAGACCCAGTACTTC. Encoded protein: CASSPPVGDPKRETQYF. Full variable domain (remainder filled in from reference TRBV18 and TRBJ2-5): NAGVMQNPRHLVRRRGQEARLRCSPMKGHSHVYWYRQLPEEGLKFMVYLQKENIIDESGMPKERFSAEFPKEGPSILRIQQVVRGDSAAYFCASSPPVGDPKRETQYFGPGTRLLVL.

This clone was seen a single time. The J gene is TRBJ1-6, the V gene TRBV5-1; no firm D call. V was cut by 0 bases and J by 5 bases, with 12 bases left in between. In germline, CDR1 is SGHRS, CDR2 YFSETQ. There are 16 residues in the CDR3. The CDR3 protein is CASSLGQDLNNSPLHF. DNA for the CDR3: TGCGCCAGCAGCTTGGGACAAGACCTCAATAATTCACCCCTCCACTTT.

The V call is TRBV7-9, the J call TRBJ2-7; possibly TRBD2 for D (5 bases). V was pared by 5 bases and J by 3 bases, with 14 bases between. This CDR3 has 14 residues. In germline, CDR1 is SEHNR, CDR2 FQNEAQ (reference sequence). The chain's CDR3 is CASSDPPTSYEQYV. In DNA, the CDR3 is TGTGCCAGCAGCGACCCTCCAACTAGCTACGAGCAGTACGTC.

The V call is TRBV18, the J call TRBJ1-2; TRBD1 aligns across 7 bases. The CDR3 is made up of 14 amino acids. Trimming removed 6 bases from V and 3 bases from J; junction bases left unmatched: 7. Germline-derived CDR1 and CDR2 are KGHSH and LQKENI. The CDR3 DNA is TGTGCCAGCTCCCGGACAGGAAAGGACTATGGCTACACCTTC. As protein: CASSRTGKDYGYTF.

V gene TRBV10-3 combines with J gene TRBJ1-3; D remains unclear. The CDR3 extends over 15 amino acids. Per germline, CDR1 ENHRY and CDR2 SYGVKD. Trimming took off 3 bases at V and 0 bases at J, with 9 bases between the two ends. In DNA, the CDR3 is TGTGCCATCAGTGATCAGGATAGCTCTGGAAACACCATATATTTT. Its translation: CAISDQDSSGNTIYF.

This clone showed up just a few times. The V and J genes are TRBV21-1 and TRBJ1-4; the table's D call TRBD1 went unverified against the DNA. TRBV21-1 represents a pseudogene. The CDR3 contains 16 residues. The CDR3 nucleotides read TGTGCCAGCACTCCACTTCCCAGGGGAAGTGAGGAAAAACTGTTTTTT. Translating it yields CASTPLPRGSEEKLFF.

The chain links TRBV2 to TRBJ2-6; 7 bases are a match to TRBD1. Germline V gives CDR1 SNHLY, CDR2 FYNNEI. With V trimmed by 7 bases and J by 4 bases, 10 bases remained unmatched. The CDR3 is made up of 16 amino acids. The CDR3 DNA reads TGTGCCAGCAAGAGGACAGGTCTCTCCGGGGCCAACGTCCTGACTTTC. It is translated as CASKRTGLSGANVLTF.

The J gene is TRBJ2-3, the V gene TRBV28; 9 nucleotides agree with TRBD2. The germline gives CDR1 MDHEN, CDR2 SYDVKM. V lost 5 bases and J lost 1; bases outside the gene matches: 19. The CDR3 has 20 amino acids. In nucleotides, the CDR3 is TGTGCCAGCAGTCGCCCGGGACTAGCAAGCAGAGCTTTCGGCACAGATACGCAGTATTTT. Protein product: CASSRPGLASRAFGTDTQYF.

The rearrangement joins TRBV18 to TRBJ1-4; TRBD1 is a possible D gene (5 bases). The V end lost 6 bases, the J end lost 5 bases, and 13 bases lay between the germline ends. Germline V gives CDR1 KGHSH, CDR2 LQKENI. This CDR3 has 14 residues. The CDR3, as DNA: TGTGCCAGCTCTCGGGGACTAGGGAATGAAAAACTGTTTTTT. Translation gives CASSRGLGNEKLFF.

A single count supports this clone. J is TRBJ1-1 and V is TRBV19; D may be TRBD1 (5 bases). This CDR3 spans 13 amino acids. With 8 bases removed from V and 2 bases from J, the gap between germline ends came to 12 bases. Germline V gene sequence: CDR1 LNHDA, CDR2 SQIVND (reference sequence). CDR3 amino acids: CASEPGGNTEAFF. The CDR3 DNA reads TGTGCCAGTGAACCGGGGGGAAACACTGAAGCTTTCTTT.

V and J are TRBV11-2 and TRBJ1-2; D possibly corresponds to TRBD1 (5 bases). V was clipped by 1 base and J by 5 bases, with 11 bases between them. The CDR3 consists of 14 residues. Germline CDR1 is SGHAT and CDR2 is FQNNGV. The CDR3 DNA follows: TGTGCCAGCAGCTTAGTTCGGCAGGGTTATGGCTACACCTTC. Translating it yields CASSLVRQGYGYTF.

The CDR3 loop is CASSARDFEGNTIYF. The CDR3, as DNA: TGTGCCAGCAGCGCGAGGGACTTCGAAGGAAACACCATATATTTT. The chain is built from TRBV5-4 and TRBJ1-3, with D perhaps matching TRBD1 (5 bases). Germline V gene lookup returns CDR1 SGHNT and CDR2 YYREEE (reference sequence). Trimming left V 4 bases short and J 4 bases short, with 15 bases between. The CDR3 loop spans 15 amino acids.

The chain is built from TRBV9 and TRBJ2-5; TRBD2 might be the D (6 bases). Per germline, CDR1 SGDLS and CDR2 YYNGEE. The ends were cut back, 1 base at V and 6 bases at J, with 22 bases in the middle. This CDR3 contains 17 residues. CDR3 sequence (DNA): TGTGCCAGCAGCGTACAATGGGACGTGGAGGGTCGGCAGACCCAGTACTTC. Protein product: CASSVQWDVEGRQTQYF.

The chain has TRBV2 and TRBJ1-3, with D unclear. Germline loops: CDR1 SNHLY, CDR2 FYNNEI. V lost 11 bases and J 0 bases, leaving 5 bases between the germline ends. There are 11 residues in the CDR3. CDR3 nucleotide sequence: TGTGCCCGCGGCTCTGGAAACACCATATATTTT. Translating gives CARGSGNTIYF. Together with reference TRBV2 and TRBJ1-3, the CDR3 gives the full variable domain: EPEVTQTPSHQVTQMGQEVILRCVPISNHLYFYWYRQILGQKVEFLVSFYNNEISEKSEIFDDQFSVERPDGSNFTLKIRSTKLEDSAMYFCARGSGNTIYFGEGSWLTVV.

Only one count was recorded for this clone. The rearrangement uses TRBV7-8 and TRBJ2-3, with TRBD2 as a possible D gene (5 bases). This CDR3 is 16 amino acids long. The germline V gene encodes CDR1 SGHVS and CDR2 FQNEAQ. Trimming removed 6 bases at V and 5 bases at J, with 21 bases between. For the CDR3, the DNA is TGTGCCAGCAGGATGAGGGCCTCCGCGGCGGGAGATACGCAGTATTTT. This translates into CASRMRASAAGDTQYF.